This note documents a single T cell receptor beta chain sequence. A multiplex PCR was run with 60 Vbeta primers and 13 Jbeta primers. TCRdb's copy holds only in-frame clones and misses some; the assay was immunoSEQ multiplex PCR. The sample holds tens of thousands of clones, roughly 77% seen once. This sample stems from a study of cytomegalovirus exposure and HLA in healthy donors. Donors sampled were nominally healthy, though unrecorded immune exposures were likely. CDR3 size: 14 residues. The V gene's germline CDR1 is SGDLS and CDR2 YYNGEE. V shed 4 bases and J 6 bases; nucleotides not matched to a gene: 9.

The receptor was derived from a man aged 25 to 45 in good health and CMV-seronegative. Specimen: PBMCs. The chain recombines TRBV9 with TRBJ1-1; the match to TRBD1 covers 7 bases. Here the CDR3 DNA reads TGTGCCAGCAGCCCCCGACAGGGAAAACCTGAAGCTTTCTTT. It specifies CASSPRQGKPEAFF. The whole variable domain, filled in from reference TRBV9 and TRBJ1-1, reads DSGVTQTPKHLITATGQRVTLRCSPRSGDLSVYWYQQSLDQGLQFLIQYYNGEERAKGNILERFSAQQFPDLHSELNLSSLELGDSALYFCASSPRQGKPEAFFGQGTRLTVV.